The text below deals with one T cell receptor (beta chain). This clonotype appeared a single time. Its antigen has not been determined. No base quality information exists; no much larger clone differs at one position. A lone read is weak support. After removal of 3 bases from V and 0 bases from J, the junction retains 4 bases not matched to a gene. From the germline V gene, CDR1 is SQVTM and CDR2 is ANQGSEA. Counted from cysteine to phenylalanine, this CDR3 has 16 amino acids. Of the read, only the CDR3 DNA is kept; its 48 bases are in frame from base 1. This sample is part of a study of regulatory T cells in long-lasting Graves disease (dated by TCRdb to the early 2020s). A note on the overall study: Newly diagnosed Graves' disease patients had taken antithyroid drugs for less than 3 months. This study used TCR sequencing and RNA sequencing of peripheral blood to compare persistent Graves' disease patients against newly diagnosed Graves' disease patients. The study took place in China and was registered as a clinical trial. TCR sequencing covered about 13 persistent and approximately 20 newly diagnosed Graves' disease patients, 33 samples in total. General study outcomes and caveats: A larger number of public clonotypes was shared among persistent patients (around 3,000) than among newly diagnosed patients (approximately 1,000). Sequencing and analysis were limited to the TCR beta chain. As a limitation, the authors acknowledged that the small sample size may reduce accuracy. Peripheral blood alone was examined, since thyroid tissue, which constituted the primary lesion, could not be accessed. Persistent disease showed preferential use of TRBV28, TRBJ1-2 and TRBJ2-5, whereas newly diagnosed disease favored TRBV20-1 and TRBJ2-1. Persistent Graves' disease patients showed lower TCR Shannon entropy and fewer highly expanded clones than newly diagnosed patients, suggesting clonal expansion.

Library construction relied on multiplex PCR. Data came from an Illumina HiSeq 4000. iRepertoire HTBI primers and Arm-PCR amplification of CDR3 regions were used to construct TCR beta libraries. PCR products were gel purified before sequencing. The authors' analysis ran thus. A total of some 60 TRBV and 14 TRBJ segments were identified across samples and were used for gene usage analysis of CDR3 amino acid clonotypes. COPE and FqMerger were used to merge filtered high-quality paired reads into contigs. Contigs were aligned with BLAST to IMGT TRBV, TRBD and TRBJ reference genes, and CDR3 was defined per IMGT. Clonotypes above 0.1% frequency were classified as highly expanded clones. Shannon entropy was used to measure repertoire diversity, and the Gini coefficient was used to measure V-J evenness. Clonotypes shared by more than one individual were considered public. Starting from the raw public reads, TCRdb applied fastp trimming at Q25, assembled clones with MiXCR and retained in-frame beta chains. Each CDR3 protein gets just one entry, which takes the most common genes and DNA from the rows behind it. TCRdb's processing, not the authors', yielded these V and J calls. In this sample the table shows some 500,000 distinct CDR3 sequences, roughly 12% of which occur a single time. Jointly, the top ten make up about 9.1% of the sample.

The time point tag for this specimen amounts to: newly diagnosed GD, antithyroid drugs for less than 3 months. For both TCR sequencing and RNA sequencing, RNA was extracted from PBMCs in TRIzol. The diagnosis of Graves' disease was made according to American Thyroid Association guidelines. Patients were recruited from an endocrinology department in Xi'an, China. Each patient gave around 9 milliliters of peripheral blood, collected in an EDTA anticoagulant tube. Ficoll Paque Plus density gradient separation was used to isolate PBMCs, and no further T cell sorting was done. An Agilent 2100 Bioanalyzer and agarose gel were used to check RNA quality, while a NanoDrop 2000 measured RNA concentration. This sample also appeared in a second study, on T cells in Graves' hyperthyroidism and ophthalmopathy. From that second study: Stable Graves' hyperthyroidism was defined as no progression to ophthalmopathy during 18 months of follow-up. Hyperthyroidism patients were newly diagnosed, with disease duration under 2 months, and aged 18 to 65 years. Patients with uncontrolled infections, other autoimmune diseases, pregnancy or lactation were excluded. Diagnoses were established on the basis of clinical symptoms, serum thyroxine and TRAb, thyroid ultrasound, and orbital computed tomography. A first-round RT-PCR of the TCR CDR3 used the HTBI primer set with the Qiagen OneStep RT-PCR kit. Most expanded thyroid clonotypes (frequency above 0.001) were also detected in blood, suggesting blood repertoires may reflect thyroid immune responses. In cross-validation, a model built on a 13 V-J signature told ophthalmopathy apart from stable hyperthyroidism with roughly 87% sensitivity and around 84% specificity, and in testing the same model reached 80%/75%. In validation, the model predicted progression to ophthalmopathy a median of 6.5 months before onset, with about 70% sensitivity and about 75% specificity. TCR V-J signatures able to tell the groups apart were searched for in a discovery cohort of 90 to 100 patients, of whom more than 40 had Graves' ophthalmopathy and about 60 had stable Graves' hyperthyroidism. Prospective prediction of ophthalmopathy was tested in an independent validation cohort consisting of 18 hyperthyroidism patients and over 15 patients who later progressed to ophthalmopathy. The approximately 100 discovery patients were divided at random into training and test sets in a 7:3 ratio. In about 6 Graves' hyperthyroidism patients, the study also compared T-cell repertoires from thyroid tissue with T-cell repertoires from blood. After sampling, hyperthyroidism patients received methimazole starting at 30 mg daily, and ophthalmopathy patients received high-dose intravenous methylprednisolone. A second multiplex PCR round built the libraries, followed by size selection and purification. Libraries were sequenced paired-end with 100 bp reads on an Illumina HiSeq2000. Raw data were processed with SOAPnuke, discarding reads with adapters, uncalled bases, mean Phred below 15, or no exact constant-primer or identifier match. High-quality paired reads were merged with COPE v1.2.5, and unique nucleotide sequences were defined as clonotypes. MiTCR v1.1 was used to align the clonotypes against IMGT TRBV, TRBD and TRBJ reference segments. The analysis was restricted to V-J combinations with a frequency above 0.0001, which together covered about 99% of the repertoires. A TCS score was defined as the ratio of F50 (clonal expansion) to E x V (chaos), with BLOSUM62-based TCRdist applied between CDR3 peptides within each V-J. Welch's t-statistics and random forest reduced 500 to 550 V-J features to about 13, which were used in a naive Bayes classifier (R e1071). Sample size was not statistically predetermined, and blinding of investigators to group allocation was not performed. TCR Vbeta CDR3 sequencing of 135 peripheral blood samples (under 45 ophthalmopathy, 75 hyperthyroidism and roughly 17 progressor patients) is reported in the paper.

The receptor was isolated from a man younger than 45 with Graves disease. Donor details come from another sample of the same person, matched by shared clones. This sample comprised peripheral blood mononuclear cells (PBMCs), obtained at new diagnosis, from a patient treated with antithyroid drugs. The receptor chain draws on TRBV29-1 and TRBJ2-1, with TRBD2 matching 11 junction bases. The CDR3 has the sequence CSVDGTSGSSYNEQFF. Here is the DNA: TGCAGCGTTGACGGGACTAGCGGAAGCTCCTACAATGAGCAGTTCTTC.